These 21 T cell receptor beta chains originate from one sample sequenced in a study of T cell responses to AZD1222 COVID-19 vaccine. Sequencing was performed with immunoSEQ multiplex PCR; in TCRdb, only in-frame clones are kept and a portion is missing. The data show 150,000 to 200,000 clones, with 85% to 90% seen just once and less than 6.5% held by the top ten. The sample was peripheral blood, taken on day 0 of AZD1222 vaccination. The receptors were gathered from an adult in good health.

CDR3 coding DNA: TGCGCCAGCAGCTTGGATAGAGTAAATGAGCAGTTCTTC. Translating gives CASSLDRVNEQFF. The chain recombines TRBV5-1 with TRBJ2-1, with unresolved D. CDR1 is SGHRS, CDR2 YFSETQ, per germline. V shed 0 bases and J shed 7 bases, with 8 bases lying between them. The CDR3 is 13 amino acids.

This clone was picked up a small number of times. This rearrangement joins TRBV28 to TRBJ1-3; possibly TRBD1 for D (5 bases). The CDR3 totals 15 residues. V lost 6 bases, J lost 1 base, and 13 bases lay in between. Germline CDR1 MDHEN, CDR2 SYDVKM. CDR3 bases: TGTGCCAGCAGCGCTCAGGGTCGGTCTGGAAACACCATATATTTT. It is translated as CASSAQGRSGNTIYF.

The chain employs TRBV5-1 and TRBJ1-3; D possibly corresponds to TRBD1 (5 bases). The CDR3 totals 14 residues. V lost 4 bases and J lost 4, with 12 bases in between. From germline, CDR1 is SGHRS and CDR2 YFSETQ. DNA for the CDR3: TGCGCCAGCAGCGAGGGGACGGGGGGAAACACCATATATTTT. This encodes CASSEGTGGNTIYF.

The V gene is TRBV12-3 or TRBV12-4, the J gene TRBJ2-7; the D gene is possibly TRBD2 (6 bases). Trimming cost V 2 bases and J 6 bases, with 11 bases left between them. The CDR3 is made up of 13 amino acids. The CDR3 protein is CASSLLRESEQYF. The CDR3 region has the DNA TGTGCCAGCAGTTTACTACGGGAGAGCGAGCAGTACTTC.

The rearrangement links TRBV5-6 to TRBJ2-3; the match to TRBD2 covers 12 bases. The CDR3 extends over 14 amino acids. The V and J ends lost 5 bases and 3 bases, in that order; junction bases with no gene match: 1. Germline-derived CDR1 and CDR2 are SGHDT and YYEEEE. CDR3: CASRTSGGTDTQYF. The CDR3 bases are TGTGCCAGCAGGACTAGCGGGGGTACAGATACGCAGTATTTT.

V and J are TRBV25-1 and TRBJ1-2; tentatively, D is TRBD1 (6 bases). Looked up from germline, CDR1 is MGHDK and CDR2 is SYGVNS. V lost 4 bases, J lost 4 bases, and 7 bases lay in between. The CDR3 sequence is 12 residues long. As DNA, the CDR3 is TGTGCCAGCAGTGGGACAGTCTATGGCTACACCTTC. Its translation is CASSGTVYGYTF.

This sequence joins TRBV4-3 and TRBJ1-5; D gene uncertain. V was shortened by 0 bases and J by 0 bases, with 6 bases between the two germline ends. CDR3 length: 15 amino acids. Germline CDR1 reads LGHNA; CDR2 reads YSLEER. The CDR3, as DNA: TGCGCCAGCAGCCAAGATAGTAATAGCAATCAGCCCCAGCATTTT. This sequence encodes CASSQDSNSNQPQHF.

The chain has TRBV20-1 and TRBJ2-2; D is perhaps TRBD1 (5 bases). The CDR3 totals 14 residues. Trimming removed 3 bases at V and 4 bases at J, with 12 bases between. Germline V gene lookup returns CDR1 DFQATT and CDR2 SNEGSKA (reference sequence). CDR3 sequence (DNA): TGCAGTGCTAGTGGACAAGTAGGCACCGGGGAGCTGTTTTTT. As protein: CSASGQVGTGELFF.

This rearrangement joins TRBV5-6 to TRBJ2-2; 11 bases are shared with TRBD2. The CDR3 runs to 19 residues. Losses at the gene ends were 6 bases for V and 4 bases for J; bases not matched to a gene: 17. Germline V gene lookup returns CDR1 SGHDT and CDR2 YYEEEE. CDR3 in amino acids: CASNEGQVAGGPRTGELFF. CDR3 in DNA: TGTGCCAGCAACGAAGGGCAAGTAGCGGGGGGGCCGCGCACCGGGGAGCTGTTTTTT.

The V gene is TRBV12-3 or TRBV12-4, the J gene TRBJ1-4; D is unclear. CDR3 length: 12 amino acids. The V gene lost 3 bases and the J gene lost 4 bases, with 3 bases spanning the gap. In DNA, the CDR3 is TGTGCCAGCAGTTTGGTTAATGAAAAACTGTTTTTT. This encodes CASSLVNEKLFF.

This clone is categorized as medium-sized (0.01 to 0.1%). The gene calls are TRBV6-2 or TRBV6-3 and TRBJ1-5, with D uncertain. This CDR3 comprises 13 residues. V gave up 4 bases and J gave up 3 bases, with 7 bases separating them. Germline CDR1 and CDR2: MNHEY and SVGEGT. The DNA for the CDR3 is TGTGCCAGCAGTTCGACGGACAATCAGCCCCAGCATTTT. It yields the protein CASSSTDNQPQHF.

CDR3 region: CASSPNTGLPKGEQFF. For the CDR3, the DNA is TGTGCCAGCTCACCGAATACGGGACTCCCAAAAGGAGAGCAGTTCTTC. The J gene is TRBJ2-1, the V gene TRBV18; D may be TRBD2 (6 bases). V was shortened by 3 bases and J by 10 bases, with 22 bases between the two germline ends. The CDR3 has 16 residues. Germline V gives CDR1 KGHSH, CDR2 LQKENI.

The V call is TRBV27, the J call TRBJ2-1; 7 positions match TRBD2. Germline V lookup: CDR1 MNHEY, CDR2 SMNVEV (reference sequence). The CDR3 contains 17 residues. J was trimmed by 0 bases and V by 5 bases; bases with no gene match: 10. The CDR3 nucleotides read TGTGCCAGCAGTACAAAGGTGCGGGGGAACTCCTACAATGAGCAGTTCTTC. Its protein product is CASSTKVRGNSYNEQFF.

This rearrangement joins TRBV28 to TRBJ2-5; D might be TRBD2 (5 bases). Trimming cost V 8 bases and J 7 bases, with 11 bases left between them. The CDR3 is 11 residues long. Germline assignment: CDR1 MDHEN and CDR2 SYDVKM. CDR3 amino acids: CASGNRGTQYF. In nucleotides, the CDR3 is TGTGCCAGCGGGAACCGGGGGACCCAGTACTTC.

The CDR3 nucleotides are TGCGCCAGCAGCCTCCGGACGGGAGTAGGTGGGGAGCTGTTTTTT. It translates to CASSLRTGVGGELFF. The chain joins TRBV5-1 to TRBJ2-2; tentative D call: TRBD2 (6 bases). Germline CDR1 and CDR2: SGHRS and YFSETQ. The V and J ends lost 4 bases and 8 bases respectively, with 18 bases between them. This CDR3 region has 15 residues.

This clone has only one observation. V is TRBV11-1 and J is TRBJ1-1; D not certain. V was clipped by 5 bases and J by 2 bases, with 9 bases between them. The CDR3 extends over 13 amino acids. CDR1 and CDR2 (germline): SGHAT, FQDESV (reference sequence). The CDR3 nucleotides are TGTGCCAGCAGCCTTTCGGACAACACTGAAGCTTTCTTT. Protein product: CASSLSDNTEAFF. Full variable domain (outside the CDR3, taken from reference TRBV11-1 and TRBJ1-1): EAEVAQSPRYKITEKSQAVAFWCDPISGHATLYWYRQILGQGPELLVQFQDESVVDDSQLPKDRFSAERLKGVDSTLKIQPAELGDSAMYLCASSLSDNTEAFFGQGTRLTVV.

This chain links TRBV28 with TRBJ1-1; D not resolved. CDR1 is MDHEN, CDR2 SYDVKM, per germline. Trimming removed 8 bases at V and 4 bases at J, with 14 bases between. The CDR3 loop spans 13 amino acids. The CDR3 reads CASAGQASTEAFF. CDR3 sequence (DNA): TGTGCCAGCGCTGGGCAGGCGAGCACTGAAGCTTTCTTT.

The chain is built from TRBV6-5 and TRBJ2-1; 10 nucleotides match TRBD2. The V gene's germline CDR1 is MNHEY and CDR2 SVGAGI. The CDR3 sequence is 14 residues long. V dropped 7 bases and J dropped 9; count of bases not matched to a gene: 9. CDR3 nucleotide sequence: TGTGCCAGCAATCGAGCGGGAGGGCCGACTGAGCAGTTCTTC. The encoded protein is CASNRAGGPTEQFF.

The CDR3 reads CAWAPESYEQYF. For the CDR3, the DNA is TGTGCCTGGGCCCCGGAGTCATACGAGCAGTACTTC. The rearrangement uses TRBV30 and TRBJ2-7; D unclear. Trimming took off 5 bases at V and 4 bases at J, with 12 bases between the two ends. The CDR3 covers 12 residues. Germline loops: CDR1 GTSNPN, CDR2 SVGIG (reference sequence).

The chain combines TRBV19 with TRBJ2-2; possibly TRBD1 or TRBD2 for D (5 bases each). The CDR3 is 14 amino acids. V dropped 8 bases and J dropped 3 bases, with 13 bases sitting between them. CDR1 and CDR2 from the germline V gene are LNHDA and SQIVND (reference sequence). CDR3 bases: TGTGCCAGTTTCAGCACGGGGCACACCGGGGAGCTGTTTTTT. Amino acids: CASFSTGHTGELFF.

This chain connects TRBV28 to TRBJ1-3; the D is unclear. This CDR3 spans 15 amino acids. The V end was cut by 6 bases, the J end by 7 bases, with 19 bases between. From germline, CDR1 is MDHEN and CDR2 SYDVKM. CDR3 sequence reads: CASRNIYNSRNTIYF. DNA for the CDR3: TGTGCCAGCAGGAATATCTACAACTCGCGGAACACCATATATTTT. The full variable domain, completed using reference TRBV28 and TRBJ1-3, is DVKVTQSSRYLVKRTGEKVFLECVQDMDHENMFWYRQDPGLGLRLIYFSYDVKMKEKGDIPEGYSVSREKKERFSLILESASTNQTSMYLCASRNIYNSRNTIYFGEGSWLTVV.